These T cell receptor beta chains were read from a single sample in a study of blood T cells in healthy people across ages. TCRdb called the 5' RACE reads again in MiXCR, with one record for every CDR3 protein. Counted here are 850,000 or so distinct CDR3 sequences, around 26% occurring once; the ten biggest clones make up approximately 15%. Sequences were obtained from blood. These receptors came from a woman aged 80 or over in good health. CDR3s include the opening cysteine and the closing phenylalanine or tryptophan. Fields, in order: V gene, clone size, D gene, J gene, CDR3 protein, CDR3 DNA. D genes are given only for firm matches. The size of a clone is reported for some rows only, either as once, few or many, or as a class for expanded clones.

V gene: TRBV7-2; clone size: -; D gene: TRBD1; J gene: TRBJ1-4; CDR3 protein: CASSSNRGLNEKLFF; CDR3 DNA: TGTGCCAGCAGCTCGAACAGGGGTCTTAATGAAAAACTGTTTTTT
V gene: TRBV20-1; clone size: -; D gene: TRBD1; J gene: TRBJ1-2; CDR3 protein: CSAQGQGSSYGYTF; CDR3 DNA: TGCAGTGCTCAGGGACAGGGTAGCTCCTATGGCTACACCTTC
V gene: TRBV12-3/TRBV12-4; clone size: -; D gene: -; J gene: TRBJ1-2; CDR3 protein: CASSLWGDNYGHTF; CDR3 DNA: TGTGCCAGCAGTTTATGGGGGGACAACTATGGCCACACCTTC
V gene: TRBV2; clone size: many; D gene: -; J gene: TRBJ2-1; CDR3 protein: CASSAEGAYNEQFF; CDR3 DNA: TGTGCCAGCAGTGCGGAGGGAGCGTATAATGAGCAGTTCTTC
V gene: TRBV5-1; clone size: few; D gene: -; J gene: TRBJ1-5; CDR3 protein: CASSLAPASSNQPQHF; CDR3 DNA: TGCGCCAGCAGCTTGGCTCCAGCCTCCAGCAATCAGCCCCAGCATTTT
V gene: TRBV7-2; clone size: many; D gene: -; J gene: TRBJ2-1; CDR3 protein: CASTLRGGESSYNEQFF; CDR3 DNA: TGTGCCAGCACCCTAAGAGGTGGGGAGAGCTCCTACAATGAGCAGTTCTTC
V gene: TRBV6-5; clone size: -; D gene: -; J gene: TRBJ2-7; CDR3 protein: CASRTTGTPGEYEQYF; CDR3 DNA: TGTGCCAGCAGGACCACAGGGACCCCGGGGGAATACGAGCAGTACTTC
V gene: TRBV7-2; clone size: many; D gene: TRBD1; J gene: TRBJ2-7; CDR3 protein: CASSLADRVEQYF; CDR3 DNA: TGTGCCAGCAGCTTGGCCGACAGGGTCGAGCAGTACTTC
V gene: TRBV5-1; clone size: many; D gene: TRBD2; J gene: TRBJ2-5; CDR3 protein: CASSLEGELAVKTQYF; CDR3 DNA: TGCGCCAGCAGCTTGGAAGGGGAACTAGCGGTGAAGACCCAGTACTTC
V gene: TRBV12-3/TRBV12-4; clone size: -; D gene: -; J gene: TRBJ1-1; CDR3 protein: CASRPGAANTEAFF; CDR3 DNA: TGTGCCAGCAGGCCGGGGGCTGCGAACACTGAAGCTTTCTTT
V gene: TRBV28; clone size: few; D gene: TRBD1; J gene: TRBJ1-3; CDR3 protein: CASRDRGDTIYF; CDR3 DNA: TGTGCCAGCAGAGACAGGGGAGACACCATATATTTT
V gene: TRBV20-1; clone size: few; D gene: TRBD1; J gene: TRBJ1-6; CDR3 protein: CSARDREYSPLHF; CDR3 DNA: TGCAGTGCTAGGGACAGGGAGTATTCACCCCTCCACTTT
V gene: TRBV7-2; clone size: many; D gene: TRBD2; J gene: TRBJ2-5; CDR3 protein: CASSSGTRETQYF; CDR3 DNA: TGTGCCAGCAGTTCCGGGACTAGAGAGACCCAGTACTTC
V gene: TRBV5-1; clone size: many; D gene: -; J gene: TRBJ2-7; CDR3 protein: CASSLMLGRSYEQYF; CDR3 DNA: TGCGCCAGCAGCTTGATGTTAGGGAGATCCTACGAGCAGTACTTC
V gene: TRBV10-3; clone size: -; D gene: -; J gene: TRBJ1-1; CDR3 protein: CATRLGVGTEAFF; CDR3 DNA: TGTGCCACCCGCTTGGGGGTAGGCACTGAAGCTTTCTTT
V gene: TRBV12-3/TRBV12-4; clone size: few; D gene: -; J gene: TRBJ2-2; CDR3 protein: CASRKATGELFF; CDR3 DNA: TGTGCCAGCAGGAAGGCCACCGGGGAGCTGTTTTTT
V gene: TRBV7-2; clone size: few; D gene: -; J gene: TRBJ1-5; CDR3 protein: CASRQGLNSNQPQHF; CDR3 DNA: TGTGCCAGCAGACAGGGACTTAATAGCAATCAGCCCCAGCATTTT
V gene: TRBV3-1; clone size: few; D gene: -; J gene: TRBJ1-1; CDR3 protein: CASSASADTEAFF; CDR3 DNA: TGTGCCAGCAGCGCCTCCGCGGACACTGAAGCTTTCTTT
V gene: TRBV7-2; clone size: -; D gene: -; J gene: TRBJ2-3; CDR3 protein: CASSKTGTRREGNTQYF; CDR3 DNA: TGTGCCAGCAGCAAGACCGGGACCCGTAGAGAGGGGAATACGCAGTATTTT
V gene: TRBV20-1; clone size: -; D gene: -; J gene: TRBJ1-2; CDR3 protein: CSARDPRQGDNYGYTF; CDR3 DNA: TGCAGTGCTAGAGATCCCAGACAAGGGGATAACTATGGCTACACCTTC
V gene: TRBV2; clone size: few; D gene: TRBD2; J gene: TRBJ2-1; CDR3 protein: CASSGRDYYDEQFF; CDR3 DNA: TGTGCCAGCAGTGGGAGGGACTACTACGATGAGCAGTTCTTC
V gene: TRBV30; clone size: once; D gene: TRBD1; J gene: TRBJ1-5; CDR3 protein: CAWDQTGRNQPQHF; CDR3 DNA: TGTGCCTGGGATCAGACAGGGAGGAATCAGCCCCAGCATTTT
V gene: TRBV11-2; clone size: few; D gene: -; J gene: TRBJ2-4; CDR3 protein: CASSSSPQNIQYF; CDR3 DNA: TGTGCCAGCAGCTCTAGCCCCCAAAACATTCAGTACTTC
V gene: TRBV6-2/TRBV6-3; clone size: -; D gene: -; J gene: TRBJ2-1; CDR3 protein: CASSYLLSGPEQNEQFF; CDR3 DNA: TGTGCCAGCAGTTACCTACTCAGCGGGCCAGAACAAAATGAGCAGTTCTTC
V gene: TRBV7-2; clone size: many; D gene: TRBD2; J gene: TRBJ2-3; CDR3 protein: CASSFRNGGTDTQYF; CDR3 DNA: TGTGCCAGCAGCTTCCGGAACGGGGGGACAGATACGCAGTATTTT
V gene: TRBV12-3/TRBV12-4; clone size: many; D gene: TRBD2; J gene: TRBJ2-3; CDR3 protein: CASSSPGTSGGTDTQYF; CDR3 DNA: TGTGCCAGCAGTTCACCCGGGACTAGCGGGGGGACAGATACGCAGTATTTT
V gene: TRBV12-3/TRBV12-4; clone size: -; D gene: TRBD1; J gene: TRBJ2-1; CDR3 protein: CASSRQGANRGEQFF; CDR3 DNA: TGTGCCAGCAGTCGACAGGGGGCGAATCGCGGAGAGCAGTTCTTC
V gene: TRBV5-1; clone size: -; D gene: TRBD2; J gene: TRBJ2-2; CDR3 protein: CASSFSGRSITGELFF; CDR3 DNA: TGCGCCAGCAGCTTTAGCGGGAGATCTATAACCGGGGAGCTGTTTTTT
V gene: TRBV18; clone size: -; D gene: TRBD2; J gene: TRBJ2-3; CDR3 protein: CASSPRGVAGFSTDTQYF; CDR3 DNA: TGTGCCAGCTCACCACGAGGTGTAGCGGGTTTTAGCACAGATACGCAGTATTTT
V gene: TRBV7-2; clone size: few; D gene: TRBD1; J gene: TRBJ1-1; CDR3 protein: CASSLFGQGATEAFF; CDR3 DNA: TGTGCCAGCAGCTTATTCGGGCAGGGGGCCACTGAAGCTTTCTTT
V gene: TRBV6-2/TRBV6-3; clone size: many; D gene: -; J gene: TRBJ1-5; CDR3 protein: CASSSLRTVSNQPQHF; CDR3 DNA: TGTGCCAGCAGTTCCTTACGGACAGTGAGCAATCAGCCCCAGCATTTT
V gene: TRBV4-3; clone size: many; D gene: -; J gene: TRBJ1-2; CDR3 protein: CASSQASGTVWGTYGYTF; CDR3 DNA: TGCGCCAGCAGCCAAGCATCCGGGACTGTTTGGGGTACCTATGGCTACACCTTC
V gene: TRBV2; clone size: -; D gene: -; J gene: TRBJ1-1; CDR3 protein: CASSRRERVSEAFF; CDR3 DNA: TGTGCCAGCAGTCGCAGGGAAAGGGTGAGTGAAGCTTTCTTT
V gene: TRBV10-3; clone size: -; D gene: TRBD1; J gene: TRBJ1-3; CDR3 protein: CAATSGGQGNTIYF; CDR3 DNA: TGTGCCGCCACCTCAGGGGGCCAGGGGAACACCATATATTTT
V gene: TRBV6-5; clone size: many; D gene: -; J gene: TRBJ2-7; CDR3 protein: CASSSRGGTGEQYF; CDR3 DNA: TGTGCCAGCAGTTCCCGAGGCGGAACTGGCGAGCAGTACTTC
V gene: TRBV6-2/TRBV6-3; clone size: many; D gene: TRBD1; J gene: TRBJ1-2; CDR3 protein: CASSYVDRDYGYTF; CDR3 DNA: TGTGCCAGCAGTTACGTGGACAGGGACTATGGCTACACCTTC
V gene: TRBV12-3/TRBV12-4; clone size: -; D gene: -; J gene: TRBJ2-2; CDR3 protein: CASGTGELFF; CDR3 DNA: TGTGCCAGCGGGACCGGGGAGCTGTTTTTT
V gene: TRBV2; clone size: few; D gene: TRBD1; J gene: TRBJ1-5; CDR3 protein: CASRLDRGRQPQHF; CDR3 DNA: TGTGCCAGCAGGCTAGACAGGGGTCGACAGCCCCAGCATTTT
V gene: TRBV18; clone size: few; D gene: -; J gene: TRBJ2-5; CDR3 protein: CASSPGERNQETQYF; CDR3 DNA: TGTGCCAGCTCACCGGGTGAGCGGAACCAAGAGACCCAGTACTTC
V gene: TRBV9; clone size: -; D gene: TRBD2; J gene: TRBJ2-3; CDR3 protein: CASSPKLAGGISSGTQYF; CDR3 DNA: TGTGCCAGCAGCCCCAAACTCGCGGGGGGGATTTCGTCAGGTACGCAGTATTTT
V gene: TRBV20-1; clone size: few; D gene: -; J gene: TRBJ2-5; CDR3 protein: CSARVTLPRYAMSETQYF; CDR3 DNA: TGCAGTGCTAGAGTGACTCTTCCTCGATACGCGATGTCAGAGACCCAGTACTTC
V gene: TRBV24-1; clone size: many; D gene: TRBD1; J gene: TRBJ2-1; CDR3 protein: CATSESGTGFGNEQFF; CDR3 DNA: TGTGCCACCAGCGAATCCGGGACAGGGTTCGGCAATGAGCAGTTCTTC
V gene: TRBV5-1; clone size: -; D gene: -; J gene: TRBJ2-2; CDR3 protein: CASNLEGIPGSSKLFF; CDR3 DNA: TGCGCCAGCAACTTGGAGGGGATACCGGGGAGCTCGAAGCTGTTTTTT
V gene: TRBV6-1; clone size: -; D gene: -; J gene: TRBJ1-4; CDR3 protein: CASERDGQQNEKLFF; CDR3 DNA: TGTGCCAGCGAGAGGGACGGACAGCAGAATGAAAAACTGTTTTTT
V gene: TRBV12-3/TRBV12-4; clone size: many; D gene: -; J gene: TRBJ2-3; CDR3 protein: CASSRQGRSTDTQYF; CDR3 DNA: TGTGCCAGCTCTAGGCAGGGGAGGAGCACAGATACGCAGTATTTT
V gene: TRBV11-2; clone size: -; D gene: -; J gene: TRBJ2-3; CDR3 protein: CASSSWMRGDTQYF; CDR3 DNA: TGTGCCAGCAGCTCCTGGATGCGGGGAGATACGCAGTATTTT
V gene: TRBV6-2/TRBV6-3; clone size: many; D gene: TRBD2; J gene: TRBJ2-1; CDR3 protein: CASRKTHRGGALHEQFF; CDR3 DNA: TGTGCCAGCAGGAAAACCCACCGCGGGGGGGCCTTACATGAGCAGTTCTTC
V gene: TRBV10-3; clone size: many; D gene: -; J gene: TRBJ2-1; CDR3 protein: CAIRVYDEQFF; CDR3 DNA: TGTGCCATCCGGGTTTACGATGAGCAGTTCTTC
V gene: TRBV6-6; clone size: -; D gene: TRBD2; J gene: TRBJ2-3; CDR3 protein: CASSLGLSTDAQYF; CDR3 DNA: TGTGCCAGCAGTTTGGGACTAAGCACAGATGCGCAGTATTTT
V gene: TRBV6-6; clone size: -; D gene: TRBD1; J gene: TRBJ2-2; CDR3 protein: CASSYSLGTGAGELFF; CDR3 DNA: TGTGCCAGCAGTTACTCGCTTGGGACAGGGGCCGGGGAGCTGTTTTTT
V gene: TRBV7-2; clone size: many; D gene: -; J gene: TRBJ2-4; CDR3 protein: CASSTLGVNIQYF; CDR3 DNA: TGTGCCAGCAGCACCCTCGGAGTAAACATTCAGTACTTC
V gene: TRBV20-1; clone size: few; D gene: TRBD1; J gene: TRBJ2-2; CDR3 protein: CSARPTGVNGELFF; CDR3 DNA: TGCAGTGCTAGACCAACAGGGGTCAACGGGGAGCTGTTTTTT
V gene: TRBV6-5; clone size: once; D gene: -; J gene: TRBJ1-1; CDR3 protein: CAGSYSIRGTSNTEAFF; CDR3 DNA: TGTGCCGGCAGTTACTCGATAAGAGGGACCTCCAACACTGAAGCTTTCTTT
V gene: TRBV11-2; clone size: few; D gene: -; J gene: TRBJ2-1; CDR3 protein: CASSLLLGLLDSYNEQFF; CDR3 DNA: TGTGCCAGCAGCTTACTTCTTGGCCTACTAGACTCCTACAATGAGCAGTTCTTC
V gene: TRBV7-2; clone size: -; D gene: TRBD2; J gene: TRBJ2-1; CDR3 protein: CASSFTGTSGSKEQFF; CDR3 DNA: TGTGCCAGCAGCTTCACCGGGACTAGCGGCTCCAAGGAGCAGTTCTTC
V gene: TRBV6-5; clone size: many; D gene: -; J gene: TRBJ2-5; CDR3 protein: CASSYSAGPFQETQYF; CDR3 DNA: TGTGCCAGCAGTTACTCGGCAGGACCCTTCCAAGAGACCCAGTACTTC
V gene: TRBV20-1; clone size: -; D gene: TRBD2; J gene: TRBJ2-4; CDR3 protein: CSAPGGAGGPKNIQYF; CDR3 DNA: TGCAGTGCACCCGGAGGAGCGGGAGGCCCCAAAAACATTCAGTACTTC
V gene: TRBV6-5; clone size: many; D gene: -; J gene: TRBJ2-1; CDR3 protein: CASSSDVGEQFF; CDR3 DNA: TGTGCCAGCAGTTCGGACGTGGGTGAGCAGTTCTTC
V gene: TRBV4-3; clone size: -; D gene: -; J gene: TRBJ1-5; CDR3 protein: CASSQVVGQPPHF; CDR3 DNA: TGCGCCAGCAGCCAAGTTGTTGGTCAGCCCCCGCATTTT